This T cell receptor (beta chain) was identified in a study of blood T cell repertoires in COVID-19. Germline CDR1 is SEHNR and CDR2 is FQNEAQ (reference sequence). The CDR3 length is 13 residues. V was pared by 5 bases and J by 5 bases, with 12 bases between. Ages ranged from about 18 to 100 years, with residence in about 24 US areas. Original methodology: From reference gene primer amplification, estimates of nucleated cell counts were derived. Repertoires were generated with immunoSEQ multiplex PCR, while TCRdb's copy carries only in-frame clones and drops some. Clone size and V and J calls were adopted from that table, with D and trimming inferred from the DNA. Here the sample spans 130,000 to 150,000 clones, 65% to 85% being singletons.

The genes are TRBV7-9 and TRBJ2-5; no firm D call. This clonotype was obtained from a woman aged 50 to 65 who had been exposed to COVID-19. Sequences were obtained from PBMCs or T cells enriched from blood (not recorded which). The CDR3 loop is CASSPMRWETQYF. The CDR3 DNA follows: TGTGCCAGCAGCCCTATGAGATGGGAGACCCAGTACTTC.